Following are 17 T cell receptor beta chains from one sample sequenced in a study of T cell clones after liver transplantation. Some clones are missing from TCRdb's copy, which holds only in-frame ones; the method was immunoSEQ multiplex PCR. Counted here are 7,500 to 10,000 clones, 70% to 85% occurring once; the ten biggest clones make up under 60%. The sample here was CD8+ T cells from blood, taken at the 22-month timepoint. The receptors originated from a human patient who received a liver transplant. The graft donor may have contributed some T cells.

The DNA of the CDR3 is TGTGCCAGCAGTTTATTCGGGACAGGAGTTTACAATGAGCAGTTCTTC. It translates to CASSLFGTGVYNEQFF. This chain joins TRBV27 and TRBJ2-1; TRBD1 aligns across 8 bases. Germline assignment: CDR1 MNHEY and CDR2 SMNVEV (reference sequence). This CDR3 comprises 16 residues. V shed 1 base and J 4 bases; nucleotides not matched to a gene: 6.

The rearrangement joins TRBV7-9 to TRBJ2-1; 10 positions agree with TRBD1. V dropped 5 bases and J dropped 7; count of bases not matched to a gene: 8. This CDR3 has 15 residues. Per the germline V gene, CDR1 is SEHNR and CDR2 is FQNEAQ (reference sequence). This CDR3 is CASSQGQGLLNEQFF. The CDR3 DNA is TGTGCCAGCAGCCAGGGACAGGGGCTTTTGAATGAGCAGTTCTTC.

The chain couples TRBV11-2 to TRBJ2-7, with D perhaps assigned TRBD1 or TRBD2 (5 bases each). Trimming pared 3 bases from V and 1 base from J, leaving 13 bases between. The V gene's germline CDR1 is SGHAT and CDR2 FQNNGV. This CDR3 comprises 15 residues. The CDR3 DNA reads TGTGCCAGCAGCTTTGGGGACCCAAATTCCTACGAGCAGTACTTC. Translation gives CASSFGDPNSYEQYF.

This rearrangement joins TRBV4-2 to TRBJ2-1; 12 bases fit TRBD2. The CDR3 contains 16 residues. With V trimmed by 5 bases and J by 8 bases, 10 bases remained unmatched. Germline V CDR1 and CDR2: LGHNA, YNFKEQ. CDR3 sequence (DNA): TGTGCCAGCAGCTTCCAGTCTAGCGGGGGGGCTCATGAGCAGTTCTTC. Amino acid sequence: CASSFQSSGGAHEQFF.

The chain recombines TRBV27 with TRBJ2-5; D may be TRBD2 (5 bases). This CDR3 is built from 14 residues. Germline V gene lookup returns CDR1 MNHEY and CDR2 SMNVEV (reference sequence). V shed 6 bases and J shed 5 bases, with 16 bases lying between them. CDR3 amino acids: CASSPPQGSETQYF. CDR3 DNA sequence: TGTGCCAGCAGCCCCCCCCAAGGGAGCGAGACCCAGTACTTC.

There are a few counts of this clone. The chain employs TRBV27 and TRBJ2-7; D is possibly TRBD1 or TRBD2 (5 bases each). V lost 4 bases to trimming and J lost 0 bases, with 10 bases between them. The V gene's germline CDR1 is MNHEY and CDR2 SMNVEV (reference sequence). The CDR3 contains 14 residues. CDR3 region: CASSYTGTSYEQYF. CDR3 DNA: TGTGCCAGCAGTTATACCGGGACCTCCTACGAGCAGTACTTC.

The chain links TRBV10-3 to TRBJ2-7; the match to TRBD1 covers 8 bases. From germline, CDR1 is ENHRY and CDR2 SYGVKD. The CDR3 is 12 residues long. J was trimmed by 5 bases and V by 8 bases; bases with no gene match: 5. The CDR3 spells CAIGQGGNEQYF. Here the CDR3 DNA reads TGTGCCATCGGACAGGGAGGCAACGAGCAGTACTTC.

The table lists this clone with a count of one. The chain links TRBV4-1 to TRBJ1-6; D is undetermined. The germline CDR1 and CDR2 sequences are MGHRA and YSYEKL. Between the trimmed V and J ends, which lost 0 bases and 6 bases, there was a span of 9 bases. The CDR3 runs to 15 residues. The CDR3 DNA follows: TGCGCCAGCAGCCAAGATAACGGGCTTAATTCACCCCTCCACTTT. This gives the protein CASSQDNGLNSPLHF.

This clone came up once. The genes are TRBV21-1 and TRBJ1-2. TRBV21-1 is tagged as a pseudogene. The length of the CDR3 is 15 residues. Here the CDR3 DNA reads TGTGCCAGCAGCAAGGACCGGACGGCCGGGGATGGCTACACCTTC. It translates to CASSKDRTAGDGYTF.

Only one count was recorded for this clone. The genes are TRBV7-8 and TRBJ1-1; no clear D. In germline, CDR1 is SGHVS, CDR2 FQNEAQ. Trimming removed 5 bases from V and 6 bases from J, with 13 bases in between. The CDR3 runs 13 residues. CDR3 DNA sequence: TGTGCCAGCAGCGTGACCCTTTGGGCTGAAGCTTTCTTT. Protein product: CASSVTLWAEAFF.

The CDR3 sequence: CASSLNSYEQYF. DNA for the CDR3: TGTGCCAGCAGCTTAAACTCCTACGAGCAGTACTTC. The chain joins TRBV5-5 to TRBJ2-7; D is uncertain. CDR3 size: 12 residues. V was pared by 2 bases and J by 0 bases, with 3 bases between. Germline CDR1 reads SGHKS; CDR2 reads YYEKEE (reference sequence).

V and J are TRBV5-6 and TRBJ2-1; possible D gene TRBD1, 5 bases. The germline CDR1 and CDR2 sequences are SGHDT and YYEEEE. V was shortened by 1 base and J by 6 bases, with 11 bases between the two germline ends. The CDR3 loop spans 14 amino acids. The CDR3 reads CASSLSDRFNEQFF. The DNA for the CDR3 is TGTGCCAGCAGCTTGTCCGACAGATTCAATGAGCAGTTCTTC. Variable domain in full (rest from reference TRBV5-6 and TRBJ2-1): DAGVTQSPTHLIKTRGQQVTLRCSPKSGHDTVSWYQQALGQGPQFIFQYYEEEERQRGNFPDRFSGHQFPNYSSELNVNALLLGDSALYLCASSLSDRFNEQFFGPGTRLTVL.

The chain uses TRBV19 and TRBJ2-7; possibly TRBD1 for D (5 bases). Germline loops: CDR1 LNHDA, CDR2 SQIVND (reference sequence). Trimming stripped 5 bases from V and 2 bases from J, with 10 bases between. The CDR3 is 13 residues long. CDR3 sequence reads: CASSPGRAYEQYF. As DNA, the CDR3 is TGTGCCAGTAGTCCCGGCAGGGCCTACGAGCAGTACTTC.

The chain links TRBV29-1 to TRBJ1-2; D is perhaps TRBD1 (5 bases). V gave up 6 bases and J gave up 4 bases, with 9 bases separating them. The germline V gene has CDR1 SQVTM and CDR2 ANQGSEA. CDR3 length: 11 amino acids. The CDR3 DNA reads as TGCAGCGTCGCCGACAGCTATGGCTACACCTTC. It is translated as CSVADSYGYTF.

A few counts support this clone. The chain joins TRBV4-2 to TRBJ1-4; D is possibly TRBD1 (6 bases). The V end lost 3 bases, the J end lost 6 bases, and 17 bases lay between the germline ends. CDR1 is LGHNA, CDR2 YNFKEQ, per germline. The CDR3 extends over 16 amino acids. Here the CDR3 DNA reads TGTGCCAGCAGCCAGGAGGAGGGTGGGGGCCATGAAAAACTGTTTTTT. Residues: CASSQEEGGGHEKLFF.

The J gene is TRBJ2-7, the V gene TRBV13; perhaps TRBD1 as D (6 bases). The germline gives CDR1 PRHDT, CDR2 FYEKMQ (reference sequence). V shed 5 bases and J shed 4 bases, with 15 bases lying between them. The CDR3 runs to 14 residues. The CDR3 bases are TGTGCCAGCAGCCCTGGAATTGACAGGTACGAGCAGTACTTC. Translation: CASSPGIDRYEQYF.

The CDR3 DNA is TGTGCCAGAAGCTCGAGAGGGACAGGTCAAGGCACTGAAGCTTTCTTT. Its protein is CARSSRGTGQGTEAFF. The chain uses TRBV7-5 and TRBJ1-1; TRBD1 was called by the table and not checked on the DNA. TRBV7-5 is listed as a pseudogene. CDR3 size: 16 residues.